The sequence of this T cell receptor beta chain was determined in a study of blood T cell repertoires in COVID-19 (dated by TCRdb to about 2020). Concerning the study at large: Recovered participants in ImmuneRACE Cohort 3 were defined by two consecutive negative NP/OP PCR tests, clearance by a healthcare professional, or resolution of symptoms. Samples from collaborators originated in the United States, Italy and Spain and spanned both the acute and convalescent phases of COVID-19. The material from the prospective study consisted of cDNA or gDNA derived from T cells, B-cell-depleted T cells, or PBMCs. The dataset comprised deeply sampled blood TCRbeta repertoires from subjects exposed to, actively infected with, or recovered from COVID-19. The repertoires were made available in a free public database intended to serve as a resource for research on the immune response to SARS-CoV-2. Samples came from the ongoing ImmuneRACE study (first 160 participants) plus 1,254 subjects from 6 global collaborators. The sample metadata nearly always contained a de-identified subject ID, COVID-19 status, age in years and sex. Where available, HLA class I and class II types were taken from metadata supplied by the sample provider and were not determined by assay-based typing. Overall study outcomes, separate from this receptor: The quantity of clinical and demographic metadata differed by source and by participant and was supplied without curation.

Worth noting for this clone: Its target antigen remains unknown. No much larger clone exists at a distance of one base, and base qualities are not known.

In the prospective study, participants were roughly 18 to 95 years old, resided in 24 geographic areas of the United States, and were enrolled through a virtual design. To assign participants to cohorts, the prospective study relied on clinical history that participants themselves reported in a screening survey and a study questionnaire. Each participant in the prospective study had whole blood, serum and a nasopharyngeal or oropharyngeal swab collected by mobile phlebotomists. Prospective study participants could optionally give additional blood draws and questionnaires over an approximately 2-month period. Prospective study blood samples were shipped either frozen or at room temperature before DNA extraction. TCRbeta CDR3 regions were amplified from genomic DNA by means of the immunoSEQ Assay, a bias-controlled multiplex PCR. Turning to the authors' computational methods: The number of nucleated cells in each sample was estimated by amplification of reference gene primers within the assay. To quantify the absolute abundance of each unique TCRbeta CDR3 rearrangement, sequence reads were collapsed and filtered. For each sample, productive Simpson clonality was calculated by taking the square root of Simpson's diversity index across productive rearrangements. TCRdb provides this immuneACCESS table in a form limited to in-frame rearrangements. Some clones are lacking; in checked studies, under half of them reflect an unresolved V gene, and why the rest are absent is not known. The V and J calls and clone size come from that table; D and trimming were worked out from the DNA. The sample yields 330,000 or so clones; approximately 87% were counted once. The top ten hold 1.9% of the sample.

Inclusive of the bounding cysteine and phenylalanine, the CDR3 is 11 residues long. Only CDR3 DNA is held: 33 bases, read in frame from base 1. The germline V gene encodes CDR1 SGHAT and CDR2 FQDESV (reference sequence). V is cut by 10 bases and J by 6 bases, and the space between the germline ends is 10 bases. This chain is built from TRBV11-1 and TRBJ1-5; the D gene is perhaps TRBD1, from 5 matching bases. This TCR was sampled from a man in his forties in a cohort exposed to, infected with or recovered from COVID-19 (not recorded which). Source material: PBMCs or T cells enriched from blood (not recorded which). The CDR3: CAIRGGQPQHF. The DNA reads as follows: TGTGCCATCCGGGGGGGTCAGCCCCAGCATTTT.